The 15 T cell receptor beta chains below come from one sample, sequenced in a study of siplizumab effects on memory and regulatory T cells. TCRdb's copy holds only in-frame clones and misses some; the assay was immunoSEQ multiplex PCR. This table has more than 85,000 clones, around 92% appearing once. The specimen sequenced was Tregs sorted from blood. The origin of the receptors is a human donor in good health.

The J gene is TRBJ1-1, the V gene TRBV27; 10 bases map to TRBD1. The V gene's germline CDR1 is MNHEY and CDR2 SMNVEV (reference sequence). With V trimmed by 5 bases and J by 6 bases, 12 bases remained unmatched. The CDR3 runs 16 residues. In DNA, the CDR3 is TGTGCCAGCAGTCTCGGTCCCGGGACAGGGGCCGCTGAAGCTTTCTTT. Amino acid sequence: CASSLGPGTGAAEAFF.

The V gene is TRBV7-8, the J gene TRBJ2-7; D is unresolved. V was trimmed by 5 bases and J by 0 bases, leaving 5 bases between them. The CDR3 totals 12 residues. The germline gives CDR1 SGHVS, CDR2 FQNEAQ. As DNA, the CDR3 is TGTGCCAGCAGCACCACCTCCTACGAGCAGTACTTC. Translated: CASSTTSYEQYF.

The chain links TRBV19 to TRBJ2-3, with 7 bases identical to TRBD1. Germline lookup yields CDR1 LNHDA and CDR2 SQIVND (reference sequence). J gave up 1 base and V 5 bases, and 0 bases lay outside the gene matches. CDR3 length: 13 residues. For the CDR3, the DNA is TGTGCCAGTAGTGACAGGGGCACAGATACGCAGTATTTT. It codes for CASSDRGTDTQYF.

V usage is TRBV5-1 and J usage is TRBJ2-6; D may be TRBD1 (5 bases). CDR1 is SGHRS, CDR2 YFSETQ, per germline. V was cut by 0 bases and J by 4 bases, with 17 bases left in between. The CDR3 runs 18 residues. The CDR3 bases are TGCGCCAGCAGCTTGGTAAAGTCTGGGGCCAAGGGGGCCAACGTCCTGACTTTC. This sequence encodes CASSLVKSGAKGANVLTF.

A few counts support this clone. The chain combines TRBV7-6 with TRBJ1-4; D gene unclear. The V gene's germline CDR1 is SGHVS and CDR2 FNYEAQ. Trimming left V 2 bases short and J 0 bases short, with 16 bases between. The length of the CDR3 is 18 residues. The CDR3 DNA reads as TGTGCCAGCAGCTTACTACAGCCAGCAGCTGCAACTAATGAAAAACTGTTTTTT. Translated: CASSLLQPAAATNEKLFF.

V gene TRBV10-2 combines with J gene TRBJ2-2; D is tentatively TRBD1 or TRBD2 (5 bases each). Per the germline V gene, CDR1 is WSHSY and CDR2 is SAAADI. The CDR3 is 14 residues long. V was trimmed by 7 bases and J by 5 bases, leaving 14 bases between them. CDR3: CASTRGFGTGELFF. The CDR3 bases are TGCGCCAGCACGAGGGGCTTCGGGACCGGGGAGCTGTTTTTT.

V is TRBV7-8 and J is TRBJ1-1, with TRBD1 identical over 7 bases. The CDR3 contains 13 residues. Germline CDR1 reads SGHVS; CDR2 reads FQNEAQ. With 2 bases clipped from V and 8 bases from J, the junction kept 5 bases outside the gene matches. CDR3 protein: CASSLKLQGEAFF. For the CDR3, the DNA is TGTGCCAGCAGCTTAAAACTACAGGGGGAAGCTTTCTTT.

The chain couples TRBV7-9 to TRBJ1-1; no reliable D call. V shed 1 base and J shed 2 bases, with 8 bases lying between them. The CDR3 runs 14 residues. Looked up from germline, CDR1 is SEHNR and CDR2 is FQNEAQ (reference sequence). The CDR3 reads CASSLDGSNTEAFF. CDR3 DNA: TGTGCCAGCAGCTTAGACGGCAGCAACACTGAAGCTTTCTTT.

This rearrangement joins TRBV19 to TRBJ2-6; D unclear. V was trimmed by 3 bases and J by 3 bases, leaving 6 bases between them. The germline gives CDR1 LNHDA, CDR2 SQIVND (reference sequence). The CDR3 consists of 14 residues. In nucleotides, the CDR3 is TGTGCCAGTAGTATGTTGGTTGGGGCCAACGTCCTGACTTTC. It yields the protein CASSMLVGANVLTF.

This chain connects TRBV5-4 to TRBJ2-3; 8 nucleotides line up with TRBD2. Germline trimming cut 3 bases from V and 0 bases from J; bases unmatched to any gene: 6. CDR3 length equals 16 residues. Germline CDR1 SGHNT, CDR2 YYREEE (reference sequence). Here the CDR3 DNA reads TGTGCCAGCAGCTGGAGACTAGCGAGTAGCACAGATACGCAGTATTTT. It encodes CASSWRLASSTDTQYF.

The chain recombines TRBV15 with TRBJ2-7; 11 bases match TRBD2. The germline V gene encodes CDR1 LNHNV and CDR2 YYDKDF (reference sequence). This CDR3 spans 17 amino acids. With V trimmed by 0 bases and J by 4 bases, 8 bases remained unmatched. The CDR3 reads CATSRDLGTSGAYEQYF. Here the CDR3 DNA reads TGTGCCACCAGCAGAGATTTGGGGACTAGCGGAGCTTACGAGCAGTACTTC.

This chain connects TRBV11-2 to TRBJ1-3; tentative D call: TRBD1 (5 bases). V dropped 2 bases and J dropped 0 bases, with 14 bases sitting between them. The CDR3 is 17 residues long. CDR1 SGHAT and CDR2 FQNNGV come from the germline V gene. Here the CDR3 reads CASSLRVDTSSGNTIYF. In nucleotides, the CDR3 is TGTGCCAGCAGCTTAAGGGTGGACACCAGCTCTGGAAACACCATATATTTT.

This clone has just one count. The chain joins TRBV7-3 to TRBJ1-1; TRBD1 aligns across 7 bases. Per the germline V gene, CDR1 is SGHTA and CDR2 is FQGTGA. There are 15 residues in the CDR3. The V and J ends lost 3 bases and 5 bases, in that order; junction bases with no gene match: 9. CDR3 coding DNA: TGTGCCAGCAGCTTGGAGGCAGGGGGAAGGACTGAAGCTTTCTTT. Translation: CASSLEAGGRTEAFF.

The chain joins TRBV18 to TRBJ1-2; tentative D call: TRBD1 (6 bases). This CDR3 is built from 13 residues. Trimming removed 5 bases from V and 7 bases from J, with 14 bases in between. Per the germline V gene, CDR1 is KGHSH and CDR2 is LQKENI. CDR3 DNA sequence: TGTGCCAGCTCAAACAGGGAAGGGGCTGGCTACACCTTC. This sequence encodes CASSNREGAGYTF.

The chain is built from TRBV5-1 and TRBJ2-3; 8 bases agree with TRBD2. The CDR3 totals 18 residues. Per the germline V gene, CDR1 is SGHRS and CDR2 is YFSETQ. The V segment lost 7 bases and the J segment 3 bases; nucleotides outside the gene matches: 19. CDR3 residues: CASSPWAIAGRGTDTQYF. In DNA, the CDR3 is TGCGCCAGCTCCCCCTGGGCCATAGCGGGAAGGGGTACAGATACGCAGTATTTT.